The 20 T cell receptor beta chains listed next were all sequenced from one sample in a study of T cell repertoires in cytomegalovirus infection. TCRdb independently ran MiXCR on the reads; one entry per CDR3 protein. The sample lists 150,000 to 200,000 distinct CDR3 sequences, roughly 28% occurring once. Material: PBMCs. These TCRs come from a human donor in good health (CMV status not recorded). Some clones in this sample may be carry-over from other donors' samples.

The chain couples TRBV10-3 to TRBJ2-7; 7 nucleotides line up with TRBD1. Germline V gene sequence: CDR1 ENHRY, CDR2 SYGVKD. With 7 bases clipped from V and 5 bases from J, the junction kept 5 bases outside the gene matches. The CDR3 covers 12 residues. This chain's CDR3 is CAIKPQGHEQYF. CDR3 DNA sequence: TGTGCCATCAAACCACAGGGGCACGAGCAGTACTTC.

The chain is built from TRBV11-2 and TRBJ2-5; D is unresolved. Trimming shortened V by 5 bases and J by 5 bases, and 18 bases separated the two germline ends. CDR3 length equals 15 residues. CDR1 and CDR2 (germline): SGHAT, FQNNGV. The CDR3 nucleotides are TGTGCCAGCAGCCCCACCCGCGACCCATGGGAGACCCAGTACTTC. This sequence encodes CASSPTRDPWETQYF.

This clonotype showed up just once. CDR3 DNA: TGTGCCAGCAGCTTCCGGACGGGCGATACGCAGTATTTT. This sequence encodes CASSFRTGDTQYF. The chain couples TRBV7-9 to TRBJ2-3; D remains unclear. Germline V gene sequence: CDR1 SEHNR, CDR2 FQNEAQ (reference sequence). Trimming removed 3 bases from V and 6 bases from J, with 10 bases in between. CDR3 size: 13 residues.

This clonotype was detected a few times. V usage is TRBV14 and J usage is TRBJ2-4; D is uncertain. This CDR3 comprises 16 residues. The germline V gene has CDR1 SGHDN and CDR2 FVKESK. V dropped 1 base and J dropped 0 bases, with 10 bases sitting between them. CDR3 sequence reads: CASSQGSNLAKNIQYF. The CDR3 nucleotides read TGTGCCAGCAGCCAAGGATCAAACCTAGCCAAAAACATTCAGTACTTC.

The V and J genes are TRBV6-6 and TRBJ2-1; D may be TRBD1 or TRBD2 (5 bases each). Trimming stripped 6 bases from V and 10 bases from J, with 16 bases between. CDR3 length: 13 residues. Germline V CDR1 and CDR2: MNHNY, SVGAGI (reference sequence). Here the CDR3 DNA reads TGTGCCAGCAGGGACTTATCGAGGGGCGAGCAGTTCTTC. Its protein product is CASRDLSRGEQFF.

This clonotype has only a few counts. This rearrangement joins TRBV10-3 to TRBJ1-6, with 7 bases aligning to TRBD1. This CDR3 comprises 13 residues. Germline V gene sequence: CDR1 ENHRY, CDR2 SYGVKD. With 6 bases clipped from V and 7 bases from J, the junction kept 3 bases outside the gene matches. CDR3 amino acids: CAIRDRENSPLHF. The DNA for the CDR3 is TGTGCCATCAGAGACAGGGAGAATTCACCCCTCCACTTT.

The rearrangement links TRBV6-2 or TRBV6-3 to TRBJ1-1; 8 bases map to TRBD1. The V and J ends lost 4 bases and 3 bases, in that order; junction bases with no gene match: 7. The CDR3 contains 15 residues. The V gene's germline CDR1 is MNHEY and CDR2 SVGEGT. The CDR3, as DNA: TGTGCCAGCAGTTCCGACAGGGGAGGGTACACTGAAGCTTTCTTT. Translated, it gives CASSSDRGGYTEAFF.

This clonotype occurred a few times. The chain combines TRBV11-2 with TRBJ1-1; perhaps TRBD1 as D (5 bases). Germline V gene data show CDR1 as SGHAT and CDR2 as FQNNGV. V was trimmed by 4 bases and J by 4 bases, leaving 22 bases between them. There are 17 residues in the CDR3. CDR3 in amino acids: CASSSIKPRVEATEAFF. The CDR3 bases are TGTGCCAGCAGCTCGATCAAACCCAGGGTTGAGGCCACTGAAGCTTTCTTT.

This clonotype appeared once. The CDR3 DNA reads as TGTGCCATCAGTGAATTCAGGGGGAACACTGAAGCTTTCTTT. It specifies CAISEFRGNTEAFF. J is TRBJ1-1 and V is TRBV10-3; maybe TRBD1 (6 bases). CDR3 length: 14 amino acids. V lost 3 bases and J 1 base, leaving 9 bases between the germline ends. Germline V gene lookup returns CDR1 ENHRY and CDR2 SYGVKD.

V and J are TRBV2 and TRBJ2-7; 7 bases fit TRBD1. The V gene's germline CDR1 is SNHLY and CDR2 FYNNEI. The J segment lost 1 base and the V segment lost 6 bases, leaving 9 bases of the junction unmatched. The CDR3 length is 15 residues. The CDR3 sequence: CASSVGPGQSYEQYF. In DNA, the CDR3 is TGTGCCAGCAGCGTAGGCCCGGGACAGTCCTACGAGCAGTACTTC.

This clonotype was recorded a few times. The CDR3 loop is CASRTVRDERGDTQYF. CDR3 sequence (DNA): TGTGCCAGCAGAACCGTGCGGGACGAACGAGGAGATACGCAGTATTTT. This chain connects TRBV7-2 to TRBJ2-3, with D tentatively TRBD2 (6 bases). CDR1 is SGHTA and CDR2 is FQGNSA in the germline V gene. The V end lost 6 bases, the J end lost 5 bases, and 21 bases lay between the germline ends. This CDR3 is built from 16 residues.

This clonotype was observed a handful of times. The V gene is TRBV20-1, the J gene TRBJ2-1; 8 bases map to TRBD1. The CDR3 sequence is 13 residues long. Germline trimming cut 3 bases from V and 8 bases from J; bases unmatched to any gene: 6. The germline V gene has CDR1 DFQATT and CDR2 SNEGSKA (reference sequence). CDR3 region: CSARYRGIDEQFF. For the CDR3, the DNA is TGCAGTGCTAGGTACAGGGGGATCGATGAGCAGTTCTTC.

This clonotype came up many times. The chain is built from TRBV5-1 and TRBJ1-6, with D hard to call. Trimming pared 1 base from V and 7 bases from J, leaving 9 bases between. CDR1 SGHRS and CDR2 YFSETQ come from the germline V gene. This CDR3 is 14 amino acids long. The CDR3: CASSLNSQNSPLHF. The CDR3 nucleotides are TGCGCCAGCAGCTTGAACAGTCAGAATTCACCCCTCCACTTT.

This rearrangement joins TRBV7-8 to TRBJ2-2; 8 positions match TRBD2. This CDR3 contains 17 residues. The V and J ends lost 0 bases and 1 base, in that order; junction bases with no gene match: 4. Germline V gives CDR1 SGHVS, CDR2 FQNEAQ. CDR3 bases: TGTGCCAGCAGCTTAGCGCTTGCGGGGGGGAACACCGGGGAGCTGTTTTTT. Translating it yields CASSLALAGGNTGELFF. The full variable domain, in which reference TRBV7-8 and TRBJ2-2 provide the parts outside the CDR3, is GAGVSQSPRYKVAKRGQDVALRCDPISGHVSLFWYQQALGQGPEFLTYFQNEAQLDKSGLPSDRFFAERPEGSVSTLKIQRTQQEDSAVYLCASSLALAGGNTGELFFGEGSRLTVL.

This clonotype was seen just once. In DNA form, the CDR3 reads TGTGCCAGCAGCCCAGGAAATGAGCAGTTCTTC. Its protein is CASSPGNEQFF. The chain recombines TRBV14 with TRBJ2-1, with D uncertain. Germline CDR1 SGHDN, CDR2 FVKESK. The ends were cut back, 4 bases at V and 7 bases at J, with 5 bases in the middle. CDR3 length: 11 residues.

The CDR3 DNA follows: TGCAGCGTCTCCGGAGGGGGACAGCTACAAGAGACCCAGTACTTC. Protein sequence: CSVSGGGQLQETQYF. The rearrangement uses TRBV29-1 and TRBJ2-5, with a tentative D call TRBD1 (7 bases). The CDR3 has 15 amino acids. V was pared by 6 bases and J by 2 bases, with 19 bases between. CDR1 and CDR2 (germline): SQVTM, ANQGSEA.

This chain joins TRBV20-1 and TRBJ2-1; 13 bases map to TRBD2. V was clipped by 6 bases and J by 6 bases; unmatched bases: 8. CDR3 size: 15 residues. CDR1 DFQATT and CDR2 SNEGSKA come from the germline V gene (reference sequence). The CDR3: CSAPSTSGGSNEQFF. CDR3 coding DNA: TGCAGTGCCCCCTCGACTAGCGGGGGGTCCAATGAGCAGTTCTTC.

This chain connects TRBV20-1 to TRBJ2-3; the match to TRBD2 covers 15 bases. The germline V gene encodes CDR1 DFQATT and CDR2 SNEGSKA (reference sequence). Unmatched junction bases numbered 12, after V lost 6 bases and J lost 2 bases. The CDR3 length is 18 residues. This CDR3 is CSASGTSGGHHPTDTQYF. The DNA for the CDR3 is TGCAGTGCCTCCGGGACTAGCGGGGGGCACCACCCCACAGATACGCAGTATTTT.

The chain couples TRBV27 to TRBJ2-7; 8 nucleotides align to TRBD1. CDR1 is MNHEY and CDR2 is SMNVEV in the germline V gene (reference sequence). J gave up 2 bases and V 10 bases, and 10 bases lay outside the gene matches. This CDR3 contains 14 residues. CDR3 amino acids: CATGDRRGPYEQYF. The CDR3 region has the DNA TGTGCCACCGGGGACAGGCGGGGTCCCTACGAGCAGTACTTC.

The chain links TRBV5-4 to TRBJ2-5; TRBD2 matches 16 bases. Germline V lookup: CDR1 SGHNT, CDR2 YYREEE (reference sequence). This CDR3 contains 18 residues. Losses at the gene ends were 0 bases for V and 2 bases for J; bases not matched to a gene: 4. CDR3 in DNA: TGTGCCAGCAGCTTGGGGAGGGGACTAGCGGGGGGGCAAGAGACCCAGTACTTC. Translated, it gives CASSLGRGLAGGQETQYF.